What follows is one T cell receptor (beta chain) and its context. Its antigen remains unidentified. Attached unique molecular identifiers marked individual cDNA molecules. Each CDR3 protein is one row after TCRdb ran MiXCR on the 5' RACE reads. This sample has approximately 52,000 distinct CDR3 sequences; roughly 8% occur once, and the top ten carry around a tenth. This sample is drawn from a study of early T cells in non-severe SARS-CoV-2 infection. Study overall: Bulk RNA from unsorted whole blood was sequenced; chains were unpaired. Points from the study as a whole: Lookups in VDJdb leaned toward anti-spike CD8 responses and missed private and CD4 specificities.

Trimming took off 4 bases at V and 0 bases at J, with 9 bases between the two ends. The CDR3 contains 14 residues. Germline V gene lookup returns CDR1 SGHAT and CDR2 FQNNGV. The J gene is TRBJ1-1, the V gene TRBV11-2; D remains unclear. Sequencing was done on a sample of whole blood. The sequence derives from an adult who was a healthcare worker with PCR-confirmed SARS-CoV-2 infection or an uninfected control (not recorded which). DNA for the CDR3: TGTGCCAGCAGCTCCGACGGGGTGAACACTGAAGCTTTCTTT. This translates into CASSSDGVNTEAFF.